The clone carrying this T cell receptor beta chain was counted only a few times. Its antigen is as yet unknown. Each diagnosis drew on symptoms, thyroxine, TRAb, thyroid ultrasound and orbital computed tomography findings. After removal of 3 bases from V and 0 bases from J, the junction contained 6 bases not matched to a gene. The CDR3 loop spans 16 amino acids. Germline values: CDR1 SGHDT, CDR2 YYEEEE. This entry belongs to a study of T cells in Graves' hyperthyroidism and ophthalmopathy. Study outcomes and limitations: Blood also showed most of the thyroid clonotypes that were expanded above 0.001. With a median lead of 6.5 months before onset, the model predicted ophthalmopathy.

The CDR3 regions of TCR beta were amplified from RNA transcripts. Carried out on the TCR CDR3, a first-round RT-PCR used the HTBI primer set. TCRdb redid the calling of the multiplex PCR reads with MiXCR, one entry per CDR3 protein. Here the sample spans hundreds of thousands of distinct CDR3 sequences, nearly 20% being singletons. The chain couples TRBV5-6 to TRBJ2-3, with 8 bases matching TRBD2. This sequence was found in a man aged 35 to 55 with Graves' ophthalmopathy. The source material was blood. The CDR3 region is CASSSLAGPSTDTQYF. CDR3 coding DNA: TGTGCCAGCAGCTCCCTAGCGGGCCCAAGCACAGATACGCAGTATTTT. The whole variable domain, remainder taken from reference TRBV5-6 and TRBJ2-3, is DAGVTQSPTHLIKTRGQQVTLRCSPKSGHDTVSWYQQALGQGPQFIFQYYEEEERQRGNFPDRFSGHQFPNYSSELNVNALLLGDSALYLCASSSLAGPSTDTQYFGPGTRLTVL.